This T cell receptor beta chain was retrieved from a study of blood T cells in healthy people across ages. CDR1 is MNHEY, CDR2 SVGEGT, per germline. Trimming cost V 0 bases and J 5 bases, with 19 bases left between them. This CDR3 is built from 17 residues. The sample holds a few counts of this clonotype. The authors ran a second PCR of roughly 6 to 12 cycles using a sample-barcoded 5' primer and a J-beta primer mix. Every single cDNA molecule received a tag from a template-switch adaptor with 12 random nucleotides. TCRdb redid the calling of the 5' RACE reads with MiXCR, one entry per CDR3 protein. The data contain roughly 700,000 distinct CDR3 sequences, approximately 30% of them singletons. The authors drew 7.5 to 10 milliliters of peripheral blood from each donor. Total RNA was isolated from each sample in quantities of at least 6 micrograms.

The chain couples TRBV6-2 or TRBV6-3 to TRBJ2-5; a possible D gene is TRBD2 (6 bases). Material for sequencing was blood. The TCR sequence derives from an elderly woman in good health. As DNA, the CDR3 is TGTGCCAGCAGTTACTCAATCGCAGGAGGGCGTGGGGAGACCCAGTACTTC. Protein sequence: CASSYSIAGGRGETQYF.